These T cell receptor beta chains were read from a single sample in a study of CD8+ T cells in alopecia areata. Some clones are missing from TCRdb's copy, which holds only in-frame ones; the method was immunoSEQ multiplex PCR. The sample lists about 270,000 clones, around 64% occurring once. The sequencing here drew on CD4+ T cells sorted from blood, taken at roughly week 53, from a patient treated with tofacitinib. Receptors originate from a human donor with alopecia areata. CDR3s include the opening cysteine and the closing phenylalanine or tryptophan. Each record gives: clone size, V gene, D gene, J gene, CDR3 protein, CDR3 DNA. The D gene is left open where the match is weak. Rows may omit the clone size; those that give it use once, few, many or a size class.

>.|TRBV19|TRBD1|TRBJ2-7
CASSRDSSYEQYF
TGTGCCAGTAGTAGGGACAGCTCCTACGAGCAGTACTTC
>few|TRBV7-3|.|TRBJ2-1
CASSLKGGSSYNEQFF
TGTGCCAGCAGCTTAAAGGGAGGTAGCAGCTACAATGAGCAGTTCTTC
>.|TRBV30|.|TRBJ1-3
CAWTRTGSSGNTIYF
TGTGCCTGGACCCGGACGGGATCCTCTGGAAACACCATATATTTT
>once|TRBV27|.|TRBJ2-3
CASSSRGPDWADTQYF
TGTGCCAGCAGTTCAAGGGGACCCGACTGGGCAGATACGCAGTATTTT
>.|TRBV7-9|.|TRBJ1-5
CASSPDPGGQPQHF
TGTGCCAGCAGCCCGGACCCGGGAGGGCAGCCCCAGCATTTT
>.|TRBV15|.|TRBJ2-3
CATSRDGLRALQYF
TGTGCCACCAGCAGAGATGGTCTGAGGGCCCTGCAGTATTTT
>.|TRBV10-3|.|TRBJ2-4
CAISEAGRLAKNIQYF
TGTGCCATCAGTGAGGCAGGTCGACTAGCCAAAAACATTCAGTACTTC
>.|TRBV7-6|.|TRBJ1-2
CASSLGGTGTYGYTF
TGTGCCAGCAGCTTAGGGGGTACAGGGACCTATGGCTACACCTTC
>few|TRBV7-9|.|TRBJ1-1
CASSLEGASTEAFF
TGTGCCAGCAGCTTGGAGGGCGCGTCCACTGAAGCTTTCTTT
>.|TRBV18|TRBD1|TRBJ1-1
CASSPQGTGGLNTEAFF
TGTGCCAGCTCACCCCAGGGAACAGGGGGATTGAACACTGAAGCTTTCTTT
>.|TRBV10-3|TRBD1|TRBJ2-5
CAIRDREETQYF
TGTGCCATCCGGGACAGGGAAGAGACCCAGTACTTC
>few|TRBV15|.|TRBJ2-2
CATSRGGQGELFF
TGTGCCACCAGCAGAGGAGGGCAGGGCGAGCTGTTTTTT
>once|TRBV2|TRBD2|TRBJ2-1
CASSGLAGARREQFF
TGTGCCAGCAGTGGCCTAGCGGGGGCTCGGAGGGAGCAGTTCTTC
>once|TRBV5-1|.|TRBJ2-5
CASSLVSEETQYF
TGCGCCAGCAGCTTGGTCTCGGAGGAGACCCAGTACTTC
>.|TRBV30|.|TRBJ2-3
CAWSVRVADTQYF
TGTGCCTGGAGTGTACGGGTCGCAGATACGCAGTATTTT
>.|TRBV5-1|TRBD1|TRBJ2-7
CASSPGQNSYEQYF
TGCGCCAGCAGCCCGGGACAGAACTCCTACGAGCAGTACTTC